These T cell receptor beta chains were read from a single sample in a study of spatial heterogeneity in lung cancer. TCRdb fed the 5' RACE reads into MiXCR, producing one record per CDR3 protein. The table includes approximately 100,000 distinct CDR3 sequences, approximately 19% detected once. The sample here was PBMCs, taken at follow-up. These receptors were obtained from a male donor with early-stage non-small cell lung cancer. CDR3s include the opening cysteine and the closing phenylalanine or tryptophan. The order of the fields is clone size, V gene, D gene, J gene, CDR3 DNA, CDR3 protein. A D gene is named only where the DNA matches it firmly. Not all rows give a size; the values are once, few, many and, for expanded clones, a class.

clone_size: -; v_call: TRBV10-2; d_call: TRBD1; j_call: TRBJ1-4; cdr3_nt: TGCGCCAGCAGGGCCGGGACAGGCACAGAAAAACTGTTTTTT; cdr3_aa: CASRAGTGTEKLFF
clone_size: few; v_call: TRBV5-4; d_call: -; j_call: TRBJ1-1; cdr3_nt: TGTGCCAGCAGCTTCGGGGTTGGAGCTGAAGCTTTCTTT; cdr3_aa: CASSFGVGAEAFF
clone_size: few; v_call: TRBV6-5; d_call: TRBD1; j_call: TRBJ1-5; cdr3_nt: TGTGCCAGCAGACCTAACGACAGGGGGGGGAATCAGCCCCAGCATTTT; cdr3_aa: CASRPNDRGGNQPQHF
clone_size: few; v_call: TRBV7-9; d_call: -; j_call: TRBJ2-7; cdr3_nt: TGTGCCAGCAGCTTAGGTCCCTCCTCCTACGAGCAGTACTTC; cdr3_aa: CASSLGPSSYEQYF
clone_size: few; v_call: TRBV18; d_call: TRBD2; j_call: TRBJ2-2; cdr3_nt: TGTGCCAGCTTGACCGGGACTAGCGGGACCGTGGACACCGGGGAGCTGTTTTTT; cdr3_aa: CASLTGTSGTVDTGELFF
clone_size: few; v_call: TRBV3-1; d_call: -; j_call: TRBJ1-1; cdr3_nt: TGTGCCAGCAGCCAATTCCCAGCTGAAGCTTTCTTT; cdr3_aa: CASSQFPAEAFF
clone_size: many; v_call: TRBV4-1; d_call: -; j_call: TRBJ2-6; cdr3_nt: TGCGCCAGCAGCCAAGATAAGAGACAGTCCCCCTCTGGGGCCAACGTCCTGACTTTC; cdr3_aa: CASSQDKRQSPSGANVLTF
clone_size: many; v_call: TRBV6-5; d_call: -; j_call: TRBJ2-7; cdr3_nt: TGTGCCAGCAGATCTACAGGGTTCACCTACGAGCAGTACTTC; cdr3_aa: CASRSTGFTYEQYF
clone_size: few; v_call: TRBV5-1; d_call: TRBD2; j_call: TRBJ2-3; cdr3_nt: TGCGCCAGCATGACTAGCGGTAGCACAGATACGCAGTATTTT; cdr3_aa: CASMTSGSTDTQYF
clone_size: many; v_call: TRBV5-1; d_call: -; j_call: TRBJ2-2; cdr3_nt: TGCGCCAGCTCGGACACCGGGGAGCTGTTTTTT; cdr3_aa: CASSDTGELFF
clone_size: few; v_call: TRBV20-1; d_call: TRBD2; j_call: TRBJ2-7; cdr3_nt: TGCAGGCGTTACCCGGGACTAGCTCGCGAGCAGTACTTC; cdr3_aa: CRRYPGLAREQYF
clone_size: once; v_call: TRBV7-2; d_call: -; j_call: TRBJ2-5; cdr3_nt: TGTGCCAGCAGCTCACCCAACCGCCCAGAGACCCAGTACTTC; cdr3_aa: CASSSPNRPETQYF
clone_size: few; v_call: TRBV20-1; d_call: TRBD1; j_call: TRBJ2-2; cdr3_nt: TGCAGTGCTAGACCCAGGGGGACAGTAAAAACCGGGGAGCTGTTTTTT; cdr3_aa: CSARPRGTVKTGELFF
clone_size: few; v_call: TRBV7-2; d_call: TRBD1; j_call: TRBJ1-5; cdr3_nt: TGTGCCAGCAGCGTCAGACAGGGGAGTCAGCCCCAGCATTTT; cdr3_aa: CASSVRQGSQPQHF
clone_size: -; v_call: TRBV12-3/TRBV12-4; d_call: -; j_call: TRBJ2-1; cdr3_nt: TGTGCCAGCAGTTATCTTAATGAGCAGTTCTTC; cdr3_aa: CASSYLNEQFF
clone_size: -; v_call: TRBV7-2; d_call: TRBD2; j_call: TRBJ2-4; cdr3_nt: TGTGCCAGCAGCCCCGAGTGGGCGGGGGGGTCGGCCAAAAACATTCAGTACTTC; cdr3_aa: CASSPEWAGGSAKNIQYF
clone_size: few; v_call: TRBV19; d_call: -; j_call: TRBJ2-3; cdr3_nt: TGTGCCAGTACAGCGGGTCCTAGCACAGATACGCAGTATTTT; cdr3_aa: CASTAGPSTDTQYF
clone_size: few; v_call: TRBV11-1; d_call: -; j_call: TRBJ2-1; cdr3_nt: TGTGCCAGCCGCCCGGGGGCTGTCTATGAGCAGTTCTTC; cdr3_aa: CASRPGAVYEQFF
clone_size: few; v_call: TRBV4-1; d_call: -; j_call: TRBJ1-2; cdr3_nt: TGCGCCAGCAGCCAAGTTCTGGGCTATGGCTACACCTTC; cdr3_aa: CASSQVLGYGYTF
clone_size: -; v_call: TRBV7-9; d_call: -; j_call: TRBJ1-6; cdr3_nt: TGTCCCAGCAGCTTAGGCCGGCGATCAAATTCACCCCTCCACTTT; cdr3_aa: CPSSLGRRSNSPLHF
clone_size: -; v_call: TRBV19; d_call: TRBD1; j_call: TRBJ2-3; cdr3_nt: TGTGCCAGTAGTAGTCGACAGGGGTTAGATACGCAGTATTTT; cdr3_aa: CASSSRQGLDTQYF
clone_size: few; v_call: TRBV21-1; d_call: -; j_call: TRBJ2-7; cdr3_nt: TGTGCCAGCAGCTTAGAGGGGGAGGGGAGCTACGAGCAGTACTTC; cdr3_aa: CASSLEGEGSYEQYF
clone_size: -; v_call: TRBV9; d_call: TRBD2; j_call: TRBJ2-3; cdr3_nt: TGTGCCAGCAGCGCCGGGCTAGCGGGGGGGCCTGATACGCAGTATTTT; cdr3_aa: CASSAGLAGGPDTQYF
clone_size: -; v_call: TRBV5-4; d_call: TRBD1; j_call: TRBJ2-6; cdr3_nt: TGTGCCAGCAGCCCGGGACAGCCTAACCGCTCTGGGGCCAACGTCCTGACTTTC; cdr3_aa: CASSPGQPNRSGANVLTF
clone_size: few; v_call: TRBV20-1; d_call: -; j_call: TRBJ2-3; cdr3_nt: TGCACCTGTCGGGGGAGCACAGATACGCAGTATTTT; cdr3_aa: CTCRGSTDTQYF
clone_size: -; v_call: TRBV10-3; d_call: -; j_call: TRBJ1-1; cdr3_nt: TGTGCCATCAGTGGAAATGAGGGGACTGAAGCTTTCTTT; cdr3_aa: CAISGNEGTEAFF
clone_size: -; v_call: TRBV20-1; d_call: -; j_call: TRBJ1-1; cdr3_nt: TGCAGTCCCGCCCTAGCTAGGAACACTGAAGCTTTCTTT; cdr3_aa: CSPALARNTEAFF
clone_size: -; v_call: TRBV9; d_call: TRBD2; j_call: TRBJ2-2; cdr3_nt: TGTGCCAGCAGCGTAGAAGGACTAGCGTGGGCCCAAAACACCGGGGAGCTGTTTTTT; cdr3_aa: CASSVEGLAWAQNTGELFF
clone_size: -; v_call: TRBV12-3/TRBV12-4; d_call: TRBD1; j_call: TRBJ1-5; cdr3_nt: TGTGCCAGCAACACAGGGGGCGCGGGCAATCAGCCCCAGCATTTT; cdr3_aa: CASNTGGAGNQPQHF
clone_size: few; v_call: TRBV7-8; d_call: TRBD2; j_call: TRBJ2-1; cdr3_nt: TGTGCCAGCAGCTTAGGGCTAGCGGGAGGGTTTTCCTACAATGAGCAGTTCTTC; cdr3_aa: CASSLGLAGGFSYNEQFF
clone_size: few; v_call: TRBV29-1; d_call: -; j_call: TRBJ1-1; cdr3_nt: TGCAGCGTGGAAAGACAGGTGAACACTGAAGCTTTCTTT; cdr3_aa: CSVERQVNTEAFF
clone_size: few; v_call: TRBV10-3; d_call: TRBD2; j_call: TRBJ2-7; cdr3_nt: TGTGCCATCAGTACTAGCGGGATTGCCTACGAGCAGTACTTC; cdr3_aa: CAISTSGIAYEQYF
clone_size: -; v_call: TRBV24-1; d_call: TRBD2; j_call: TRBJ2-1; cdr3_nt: TGTGCCACCGAACCGACTAGCGGGACCTACAATGAGCAGTTCTTC; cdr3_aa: CATEPTSGTYNEQFF
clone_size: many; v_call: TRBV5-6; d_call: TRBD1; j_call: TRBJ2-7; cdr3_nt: TGTGCCAGCAGCTTGAGGGGGCCCCCGGAAGAGCAGTACTTC; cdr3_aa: CASSLRGPPEEQYF
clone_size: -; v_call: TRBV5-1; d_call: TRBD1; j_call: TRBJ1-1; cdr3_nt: TGCGCCAGCAGCTTGCACAGGGGGCGGGATGAAGCTTTCTTT; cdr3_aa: CASSLHRGRDEAFF
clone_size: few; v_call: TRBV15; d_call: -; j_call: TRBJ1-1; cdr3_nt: TGTGCCACCAGCAGAGACACAGGGTTTTCGGATTTCTTT; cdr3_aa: CATSRDTGFSDFF
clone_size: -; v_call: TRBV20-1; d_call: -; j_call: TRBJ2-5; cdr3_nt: TGCAGTGCTAGCATTAAGGGGGGGAAAGAGACCCAGTACTTC; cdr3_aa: CSASIKGGKETQYF
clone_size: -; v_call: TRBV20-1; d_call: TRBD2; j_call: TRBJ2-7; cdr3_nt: TGCAGTGCTCTAGCGGGAGTGAACTACGAGCAGTACTTC; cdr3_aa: CSALAGVNYEQYF
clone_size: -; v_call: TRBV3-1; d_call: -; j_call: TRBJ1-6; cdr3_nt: TGTGCCAGCAGCCTAGGAGGAAATTCACCCCTCCACTTT; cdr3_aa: CASSLGGNSPLHF
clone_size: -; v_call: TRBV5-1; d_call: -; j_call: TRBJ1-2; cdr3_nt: TGCGCCAGCAGCTTGAGGGGCCTAACTGGCTACACCTTC; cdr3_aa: CASSLRGLTGYTF
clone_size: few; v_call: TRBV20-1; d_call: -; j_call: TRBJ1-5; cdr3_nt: TGCAGTGCTCGCCCGAGAGGTCAGCCCCAGCATTTT; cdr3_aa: CSARPRGQPQHF
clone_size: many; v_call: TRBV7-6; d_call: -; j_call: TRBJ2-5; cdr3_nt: TGTGCCAGCAGCCTGGGACTGCGAGAGACCCAGTACTTC; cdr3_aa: CASSLGLRETQYF
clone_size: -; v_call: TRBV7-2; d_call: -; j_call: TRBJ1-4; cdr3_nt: TGTGCCAGCAGCTTAGTTGTGAGGGGAGAAAAACTGTTTTTT; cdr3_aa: CASSLVVRGEKLFF
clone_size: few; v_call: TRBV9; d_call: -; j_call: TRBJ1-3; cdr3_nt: TGTGCCAGCAGCGAAGGGACAACAGGAAACACCATATATTTT; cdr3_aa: CASSEGTTGNTIYF
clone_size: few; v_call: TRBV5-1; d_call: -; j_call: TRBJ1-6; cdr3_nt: TGCGCCAGCAGCTTGGGGGACGGCTATGGTTCACCCCTCCACTTT; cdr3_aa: CASSLGDGYGSPLHF
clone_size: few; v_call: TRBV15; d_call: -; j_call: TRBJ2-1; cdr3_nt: TGTGCCACCAGCAGAGGAGGGGACAATGAGCAGTTCTTC; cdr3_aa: CATSRGGDNEQFF